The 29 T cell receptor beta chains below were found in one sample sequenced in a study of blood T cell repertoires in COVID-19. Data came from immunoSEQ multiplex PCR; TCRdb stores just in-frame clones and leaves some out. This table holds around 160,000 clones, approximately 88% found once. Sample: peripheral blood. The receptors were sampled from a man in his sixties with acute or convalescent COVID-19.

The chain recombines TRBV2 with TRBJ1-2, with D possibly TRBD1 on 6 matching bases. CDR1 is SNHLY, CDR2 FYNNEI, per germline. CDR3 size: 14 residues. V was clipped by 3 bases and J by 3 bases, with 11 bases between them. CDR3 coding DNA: TGTGCCAGCAGTGATTTGGGGGCGGACTATGGCTACACCTTC. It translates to CASSDLGADYGYTF.

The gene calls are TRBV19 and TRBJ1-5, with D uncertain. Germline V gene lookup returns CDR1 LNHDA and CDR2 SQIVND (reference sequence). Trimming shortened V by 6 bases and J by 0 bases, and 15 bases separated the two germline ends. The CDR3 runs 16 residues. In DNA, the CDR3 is TGTGCCAGTAGGGAGCGAGGGTCAAATAGCAATCAGCCCCAGCATTTT. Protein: CASRERGSNSNQPQHF.

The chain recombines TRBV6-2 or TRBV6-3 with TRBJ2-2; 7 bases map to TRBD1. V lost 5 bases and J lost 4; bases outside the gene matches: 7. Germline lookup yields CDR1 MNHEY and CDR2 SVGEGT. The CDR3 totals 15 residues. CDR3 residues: CASSITGAGTGELFF. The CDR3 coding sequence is TGTGCCAGCAGTATCACAGGGGCGGGCACCGGGGAGCTGTTTTTT.

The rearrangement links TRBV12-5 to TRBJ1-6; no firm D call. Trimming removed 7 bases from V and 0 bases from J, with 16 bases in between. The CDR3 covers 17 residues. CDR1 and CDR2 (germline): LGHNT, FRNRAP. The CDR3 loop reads CASDGSGVSSYNSPLHF. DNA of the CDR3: TGTGCTAGTGATGGTTCAGGTGTAAGCTCCTATAATTCACCCCTCCACTTT.

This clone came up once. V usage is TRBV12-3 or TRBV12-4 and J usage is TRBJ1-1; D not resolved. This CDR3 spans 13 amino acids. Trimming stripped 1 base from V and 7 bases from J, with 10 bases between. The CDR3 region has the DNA TGTGCCAGCAGTTTAGGGGCGCCAAATGAAGCTTTCTTT. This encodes CASSLGAPNEAFF.

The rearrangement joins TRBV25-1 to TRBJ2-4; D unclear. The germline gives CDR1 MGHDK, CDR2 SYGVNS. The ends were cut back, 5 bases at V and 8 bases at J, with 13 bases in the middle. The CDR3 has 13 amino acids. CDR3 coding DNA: TGTGCCAGCAGTCCTGCCTCCCGGGACATTCAGTACTTC. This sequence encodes CASSPASRDIQYF.

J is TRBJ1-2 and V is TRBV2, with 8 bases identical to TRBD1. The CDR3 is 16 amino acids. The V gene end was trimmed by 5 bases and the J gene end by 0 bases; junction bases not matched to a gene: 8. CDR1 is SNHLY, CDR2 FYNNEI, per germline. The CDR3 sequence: CASSYGTGLTNYGYTF. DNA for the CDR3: TGTGCCAGCAGTTACGGGACAGGCCTTACTAACTATGGCTACACCTTC.

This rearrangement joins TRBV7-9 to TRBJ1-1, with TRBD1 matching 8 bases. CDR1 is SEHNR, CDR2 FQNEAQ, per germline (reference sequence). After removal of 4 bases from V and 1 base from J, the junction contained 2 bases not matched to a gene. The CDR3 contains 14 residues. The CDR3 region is CASSSGQENTEAFF. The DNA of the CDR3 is TGTGCCAGCAGCTCGGGACAGGAGAACACTGAAGCTTTCTTT.

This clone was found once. In nucleotides, the CDR3 is TGTGCCAGCAGCCCGGGGACAGGGGGGGCCTTAGGAAAACTGTTTTTT. Amino acids: CASSPGTGGALGKLFF. The chain employs TRBV7-2 and TRBJ1-4; 11 bases agree with TRBD1. The CDR3 extends over 16 amino acids. Per the germline V gene, CDR1 is SGHTA and CDR2 is FQGNSA. V lost 5 bases, J lost 10 bases, and 12 bases stayed unmatched.

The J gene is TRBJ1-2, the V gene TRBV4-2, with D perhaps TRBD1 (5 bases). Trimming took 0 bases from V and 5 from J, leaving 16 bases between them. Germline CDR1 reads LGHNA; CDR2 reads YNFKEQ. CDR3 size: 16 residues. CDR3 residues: CASSQEGRTRRYGYTF. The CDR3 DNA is TGTGCCAGCAGCCAAGAGGGGCGCACAAGGAGATATGGCTACACCTTC.

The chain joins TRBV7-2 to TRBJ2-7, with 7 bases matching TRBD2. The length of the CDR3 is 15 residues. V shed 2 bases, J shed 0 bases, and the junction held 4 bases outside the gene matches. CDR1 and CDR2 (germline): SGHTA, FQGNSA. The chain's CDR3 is CASSLNGGSSYEQYF. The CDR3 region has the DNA TGTGCCAGCAGCTTAAACGGGGGGAGCTCCTACGAGCAGTACTTC.

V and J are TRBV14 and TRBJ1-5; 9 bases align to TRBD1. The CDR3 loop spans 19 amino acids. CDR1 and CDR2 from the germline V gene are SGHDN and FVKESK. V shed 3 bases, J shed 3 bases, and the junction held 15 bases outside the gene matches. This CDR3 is CASSHFTGGVGPSNQPQHF. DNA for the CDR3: TGTGCCAGCAGCCACTTTACAGGGGGCGTAGGGCCTTCCAATCAGCCCCAGCATTTT. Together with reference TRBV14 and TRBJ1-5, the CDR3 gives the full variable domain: EAGVTQFPSHSVIEKGQTVTLRCDPISGHDNLYWYRRVMGKEIKFLLHFVKESKQDESGMPNNRFLAERTGGTYSTLKVQPAELEDSGVYFCASSHFTGGVGPSNQPQHFGDGTRLSIL.

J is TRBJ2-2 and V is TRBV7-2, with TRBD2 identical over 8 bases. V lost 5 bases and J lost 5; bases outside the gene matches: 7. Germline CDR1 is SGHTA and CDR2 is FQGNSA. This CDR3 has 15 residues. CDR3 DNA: TGTGCCAGCAGCCTCGGGAGGGGGAGGACCGGGGAGCTGTTTTTT. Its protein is CASSLGRGRTGELFF.

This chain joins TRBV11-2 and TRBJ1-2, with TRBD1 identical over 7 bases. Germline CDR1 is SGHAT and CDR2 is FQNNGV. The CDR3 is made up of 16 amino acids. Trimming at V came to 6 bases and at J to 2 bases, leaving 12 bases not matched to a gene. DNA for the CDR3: TGTGCCAGCAGACACCTCCGAGGGGGCGAAAACTATGGCTACACCTTC. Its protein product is CASRHLRGGENYGYTF.

This CDR3 reads CASSLPLGTSGDTQYF. As DNA, the CDR3 is TGCGCCAGCAGCTTGCCTCTCGGGACTAGCGGAGATACGCAGTATTTT. This chain joins TRBV5-1 and TRBJ2-3; 11 positions match TRBD2. This CDR3 has 16 amino acids. V dropped 1 base and J dropped 5; count of bases not matched to a gene: 6. Germline CDR1 SGHRS, CDR2 YFSETQ.

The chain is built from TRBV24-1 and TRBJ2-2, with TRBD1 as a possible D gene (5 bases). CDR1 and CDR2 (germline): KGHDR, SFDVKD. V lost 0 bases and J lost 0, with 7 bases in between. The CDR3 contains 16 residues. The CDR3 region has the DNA TGTGCCACCAGTGATTTGAGGGGCCCGAACACCGGGGAGCTGTTTTTT. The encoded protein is CATSDLRGPNTGELFF.

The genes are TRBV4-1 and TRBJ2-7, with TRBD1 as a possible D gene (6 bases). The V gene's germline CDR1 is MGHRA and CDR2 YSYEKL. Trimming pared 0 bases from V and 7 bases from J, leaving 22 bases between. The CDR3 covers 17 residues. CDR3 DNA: TGCGCCAGCAGCCAAGATGGCCCTGACAGGAGGCTAGGGGAGCAGTACTTC. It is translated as CASSQDGPDRRLGEQYF.

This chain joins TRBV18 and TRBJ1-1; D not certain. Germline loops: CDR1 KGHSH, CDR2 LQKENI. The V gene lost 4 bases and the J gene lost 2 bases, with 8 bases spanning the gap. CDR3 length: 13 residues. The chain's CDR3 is CASSRVLNTEAFF. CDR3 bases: TGTGCCAGCTCACGGGTACTAAACACTGAAGCTTTCTTT. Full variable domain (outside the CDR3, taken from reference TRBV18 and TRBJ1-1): NAGVMQNPRHLVRRRGQEARLRCSPMKGHSHVYWYRQLPEEGLKFMVYLQKENIIDESGMPKERFSAEFPKEGPSILRIQQVVRGDSAAYFCASSRVLNTEAFFGQGTRLTVV.

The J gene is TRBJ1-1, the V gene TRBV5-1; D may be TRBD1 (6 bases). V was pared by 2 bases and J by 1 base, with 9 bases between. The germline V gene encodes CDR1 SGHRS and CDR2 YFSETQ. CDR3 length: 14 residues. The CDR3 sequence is CASSLTGQNTEAFF. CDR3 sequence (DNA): TGCGCCAGCAGCTTAACGGGACAGAACACTGAAGCTTTCTTT.

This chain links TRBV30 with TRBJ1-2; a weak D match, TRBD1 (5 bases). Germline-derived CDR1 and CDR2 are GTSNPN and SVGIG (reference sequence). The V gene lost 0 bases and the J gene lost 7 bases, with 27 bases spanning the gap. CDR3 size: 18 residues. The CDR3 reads CAWSVRWGLGRVISGYTF. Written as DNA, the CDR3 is TGTGCCTGGAGTGTACGATGGGGTTTAGGCAGGGTGATCTCTGGCTACACCTTC.

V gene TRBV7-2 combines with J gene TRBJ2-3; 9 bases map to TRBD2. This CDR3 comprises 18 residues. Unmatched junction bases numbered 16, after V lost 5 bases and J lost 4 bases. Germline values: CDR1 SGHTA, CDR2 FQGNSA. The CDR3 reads CASSGTRGGGAGSDTQYF. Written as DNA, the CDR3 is TGTGCCAGCAGCGGGACCCGTGGCGGGGGGGCCGGGTCAGATACGCAGTATTTT. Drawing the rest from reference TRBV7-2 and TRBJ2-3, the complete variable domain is GAGVSQSPSNKVTEKGKDVELRCDPISGHTALYWYRQSLGQGLEFLIYFQGNSAPDKSGLPSDRFSAERTGGSVSTLTIQRTQQEDSAVYLCASSGTRGGGAGSDTQYFGPGTRLTVL.

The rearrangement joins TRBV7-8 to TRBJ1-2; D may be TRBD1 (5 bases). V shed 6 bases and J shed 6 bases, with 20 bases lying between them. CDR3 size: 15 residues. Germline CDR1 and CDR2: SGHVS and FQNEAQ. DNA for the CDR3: TGTGCCAGCAGTCACATTTACCAGGGAGGGAATGGCTACACCTTC. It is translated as CASSHIYQGGNGYTF.

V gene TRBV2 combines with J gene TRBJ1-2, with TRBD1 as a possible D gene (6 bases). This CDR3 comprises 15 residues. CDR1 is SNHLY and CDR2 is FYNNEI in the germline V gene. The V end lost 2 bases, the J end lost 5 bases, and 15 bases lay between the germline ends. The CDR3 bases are TGTGCCAGCAGTGAATCGGTGGTCAGGGGTTATGGCTACACCTTC. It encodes CASSESVVRGYGYTF.

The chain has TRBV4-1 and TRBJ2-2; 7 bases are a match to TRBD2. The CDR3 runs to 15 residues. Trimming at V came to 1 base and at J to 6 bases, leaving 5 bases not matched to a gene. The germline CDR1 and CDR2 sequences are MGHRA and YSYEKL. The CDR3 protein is CASSQVRGRAGELFF. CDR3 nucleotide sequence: TGCGCCAGCAGCCAAGTACGGGGGAGGGCCGGGGAGCTGTTTTTT.

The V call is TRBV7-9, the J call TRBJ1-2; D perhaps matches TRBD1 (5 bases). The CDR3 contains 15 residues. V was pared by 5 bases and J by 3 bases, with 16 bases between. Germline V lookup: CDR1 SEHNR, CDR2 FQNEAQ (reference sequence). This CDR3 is CASSHKWDYDYGYTF. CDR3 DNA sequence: TGTGCCAGCAGCCACAAATGGGACTACGACTATGGCTACACCTTC.

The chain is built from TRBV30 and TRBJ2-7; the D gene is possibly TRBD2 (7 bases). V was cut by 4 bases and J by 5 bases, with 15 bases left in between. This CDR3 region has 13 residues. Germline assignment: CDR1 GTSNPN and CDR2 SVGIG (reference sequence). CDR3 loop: CAWMAGARHEQYF. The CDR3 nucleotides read TGTGCCTGGATGGCGGGGGCTCGTCACGAGCAGTACTTC.

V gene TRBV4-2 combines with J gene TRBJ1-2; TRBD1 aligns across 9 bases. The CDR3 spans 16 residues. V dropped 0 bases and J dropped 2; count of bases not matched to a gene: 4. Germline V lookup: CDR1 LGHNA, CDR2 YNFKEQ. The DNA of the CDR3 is TGTGCCAGCAGCCAAGAGGGGGACAGGGCAAACTATGGCTACACCTTC. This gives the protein CASSQEGDRANYGYTF.

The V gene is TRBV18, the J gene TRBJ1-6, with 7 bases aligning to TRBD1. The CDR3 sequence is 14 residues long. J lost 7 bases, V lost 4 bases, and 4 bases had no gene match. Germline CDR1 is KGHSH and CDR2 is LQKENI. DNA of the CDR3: TGTGCCAGCTCACAGGACAGGAGGAATTCACCCCTCCACTTT. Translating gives CASSQDRRNSPLHF.

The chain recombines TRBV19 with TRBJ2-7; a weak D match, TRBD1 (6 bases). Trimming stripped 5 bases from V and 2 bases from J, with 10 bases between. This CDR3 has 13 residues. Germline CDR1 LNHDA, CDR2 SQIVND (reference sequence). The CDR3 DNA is TGTGCCAGTAGTTGGCAGGGGCCCTACGAGCAGTACTTC. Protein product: CASSWQGPYEQYF.